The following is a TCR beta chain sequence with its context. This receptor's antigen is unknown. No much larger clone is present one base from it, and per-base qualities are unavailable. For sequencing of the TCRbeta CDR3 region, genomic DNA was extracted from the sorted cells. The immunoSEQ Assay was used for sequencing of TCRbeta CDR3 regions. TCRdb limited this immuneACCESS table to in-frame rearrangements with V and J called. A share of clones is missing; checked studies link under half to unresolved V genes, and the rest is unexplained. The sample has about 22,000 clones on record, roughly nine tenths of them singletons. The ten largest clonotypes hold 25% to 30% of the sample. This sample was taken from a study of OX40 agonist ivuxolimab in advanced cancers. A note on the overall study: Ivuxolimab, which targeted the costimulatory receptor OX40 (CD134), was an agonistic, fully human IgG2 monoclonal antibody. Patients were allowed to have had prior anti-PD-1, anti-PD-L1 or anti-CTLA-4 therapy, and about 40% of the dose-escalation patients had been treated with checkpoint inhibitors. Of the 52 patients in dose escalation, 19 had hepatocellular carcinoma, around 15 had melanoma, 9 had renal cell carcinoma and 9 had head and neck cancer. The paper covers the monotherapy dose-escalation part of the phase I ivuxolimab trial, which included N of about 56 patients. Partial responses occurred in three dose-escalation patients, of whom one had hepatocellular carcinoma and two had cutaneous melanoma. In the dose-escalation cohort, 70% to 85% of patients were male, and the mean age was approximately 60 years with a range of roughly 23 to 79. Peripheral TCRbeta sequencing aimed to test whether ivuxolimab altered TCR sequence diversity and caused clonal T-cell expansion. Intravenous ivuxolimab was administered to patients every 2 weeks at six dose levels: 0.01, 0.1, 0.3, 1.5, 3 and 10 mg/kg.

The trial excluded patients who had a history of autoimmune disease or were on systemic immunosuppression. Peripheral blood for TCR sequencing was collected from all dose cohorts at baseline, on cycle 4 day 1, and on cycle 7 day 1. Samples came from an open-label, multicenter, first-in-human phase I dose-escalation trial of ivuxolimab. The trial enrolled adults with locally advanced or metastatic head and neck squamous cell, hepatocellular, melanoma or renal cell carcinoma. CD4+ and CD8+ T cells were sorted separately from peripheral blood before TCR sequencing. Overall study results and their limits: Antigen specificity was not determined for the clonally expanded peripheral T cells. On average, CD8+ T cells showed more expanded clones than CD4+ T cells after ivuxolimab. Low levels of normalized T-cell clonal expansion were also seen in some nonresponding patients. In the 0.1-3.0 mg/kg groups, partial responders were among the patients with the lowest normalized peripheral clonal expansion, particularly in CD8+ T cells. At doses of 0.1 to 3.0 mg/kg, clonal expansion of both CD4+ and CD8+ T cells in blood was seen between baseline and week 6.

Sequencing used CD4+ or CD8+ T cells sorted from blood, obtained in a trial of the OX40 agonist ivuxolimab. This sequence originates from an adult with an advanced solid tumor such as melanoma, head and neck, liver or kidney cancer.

DNA sequence: TGTGCCAGCCCCCCCAATACGCAGTATTTT. Protein translation: CASPPNTQYF. The sequence links TRBV11-3 to TRBJ2-3; the D gene identity is not certain. V loses 8 bases of germline sequence and J loses 7 bases, and the interval between the two ends is 7 bases. The germline V gene provides CDR1 SGHNT and CDR2 YENEEA. From cysteine to phenylalanine, the CDR3 is 10 amino acids long. Only the CDR3 region is kept as DNA, spanning 30 bases read in frame from base 1.